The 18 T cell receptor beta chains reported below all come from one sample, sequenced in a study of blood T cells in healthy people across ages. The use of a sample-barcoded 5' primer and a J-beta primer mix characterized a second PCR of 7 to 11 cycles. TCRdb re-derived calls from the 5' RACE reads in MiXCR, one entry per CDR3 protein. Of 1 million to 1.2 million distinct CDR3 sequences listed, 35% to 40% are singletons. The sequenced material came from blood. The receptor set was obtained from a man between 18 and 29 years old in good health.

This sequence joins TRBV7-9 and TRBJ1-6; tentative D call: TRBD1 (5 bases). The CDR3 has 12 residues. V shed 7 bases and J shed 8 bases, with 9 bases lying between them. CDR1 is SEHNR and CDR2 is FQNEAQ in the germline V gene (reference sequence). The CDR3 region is CASTRGDSPLHF. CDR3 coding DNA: TGTGCCAGCACAAGGGGAGATTCACCCCTCCACTTT.

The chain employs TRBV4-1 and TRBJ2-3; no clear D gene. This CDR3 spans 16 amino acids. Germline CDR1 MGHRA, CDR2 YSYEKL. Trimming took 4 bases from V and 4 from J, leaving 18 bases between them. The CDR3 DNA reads TGCGCCAGCAGCCCCTACGACCGGACGGTGGCAGATACGCAGTATTTT. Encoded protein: CASSPYDRTVADTQYF.

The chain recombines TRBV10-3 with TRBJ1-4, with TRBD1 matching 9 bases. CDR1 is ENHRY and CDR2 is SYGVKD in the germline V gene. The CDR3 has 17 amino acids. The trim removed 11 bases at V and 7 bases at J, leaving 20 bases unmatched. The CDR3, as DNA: TGTGCCGCAGCTGAGTCTTTATCGGGACAGGGAGGTGAAAAACTGTTTTTT. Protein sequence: CAAAESLSGQGGEKLFF.

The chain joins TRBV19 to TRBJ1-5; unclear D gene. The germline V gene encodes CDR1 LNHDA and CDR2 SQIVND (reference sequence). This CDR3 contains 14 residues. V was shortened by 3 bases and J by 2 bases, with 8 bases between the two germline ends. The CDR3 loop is CASSIAAGNQPQHF. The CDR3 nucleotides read TGTGCCAGTAGTATCGCGGCAGGCAATCAGCCCCAGCATTTT. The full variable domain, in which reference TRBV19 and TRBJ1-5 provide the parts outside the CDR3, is DGGITQSPKYLFRKEGQNVTLSCEQNLNHDAMYWYRQDPGQGLRLIYYSQIVNDFQKGDIAEGYSVSREKKESFPLTVTSAQKNPTAFYLCASSIAAGNQPQHFGDGTRLSIL.

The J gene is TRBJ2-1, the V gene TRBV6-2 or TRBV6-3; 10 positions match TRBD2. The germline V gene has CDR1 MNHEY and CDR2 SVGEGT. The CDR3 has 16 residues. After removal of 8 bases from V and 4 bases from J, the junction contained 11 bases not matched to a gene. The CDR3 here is CASCLNLAGAYNEQFF. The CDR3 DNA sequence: TGTGCCAGCTGTTTGAACCTAGCGGGGGCGTACAATGAGCAGTTCTTC.

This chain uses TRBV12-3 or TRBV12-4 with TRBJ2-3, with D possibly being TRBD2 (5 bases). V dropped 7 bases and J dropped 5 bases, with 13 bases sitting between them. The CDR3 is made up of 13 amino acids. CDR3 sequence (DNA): TGTGCCAGCACTTCCAGGAGGAGAGATACGCAGTATTTT. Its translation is CASTSRRRDTQYF.

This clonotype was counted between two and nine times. The CDR3 here is CAISSGQGGYEQYF. The DNA of the CDR3 is TGTGCCATCAGTTCGGGACAGGGGGGTTACGAGCAGTACTTC. This chain joins TRBV10-3 and TRBJ2-7, with 11 nucleotides matching TRBD1. After removal of 5 bases from V and 4 bases from J, the junction contained 4 bases not matched to a gene. The CDR3 loop spans 14 amino acids. CDR1 and CDR2 (germline): ENHRY, SYGVKD.

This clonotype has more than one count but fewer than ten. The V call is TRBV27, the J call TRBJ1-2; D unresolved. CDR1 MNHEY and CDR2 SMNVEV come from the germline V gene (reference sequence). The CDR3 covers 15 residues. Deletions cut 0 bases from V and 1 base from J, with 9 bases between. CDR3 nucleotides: TGTGCCAGCAGTTTATCTTATGAGATTAACTATGGCTACACCTTC. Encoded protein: CASSLSYEINYGYTF.

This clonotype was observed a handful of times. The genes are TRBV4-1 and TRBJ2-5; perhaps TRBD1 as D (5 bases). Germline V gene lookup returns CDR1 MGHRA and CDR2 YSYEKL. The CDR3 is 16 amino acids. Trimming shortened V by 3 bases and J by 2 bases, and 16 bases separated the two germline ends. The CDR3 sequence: CASSQESSRQQETQYF. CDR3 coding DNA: TGCGCCAGCAGCCAGGAAAGTTCACGACAGCAAGAGACCCAGTACTTC.

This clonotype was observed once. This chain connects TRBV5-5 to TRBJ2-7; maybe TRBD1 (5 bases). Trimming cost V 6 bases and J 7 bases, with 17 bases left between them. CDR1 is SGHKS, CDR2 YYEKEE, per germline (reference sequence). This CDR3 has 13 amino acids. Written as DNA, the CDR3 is TGTGCCAGCACCAAAGAGACAGATTCGGAGCAGTACTTC. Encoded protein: CASTKETDSEQYF.

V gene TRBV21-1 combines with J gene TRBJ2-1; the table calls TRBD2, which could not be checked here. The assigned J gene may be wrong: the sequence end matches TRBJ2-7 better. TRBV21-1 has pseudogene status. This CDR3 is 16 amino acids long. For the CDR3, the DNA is TGTGCCAGCAGCAAAGGGAGGCGGGGCTCCTACAATGAGCAGTACTTC. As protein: CASSKGRRGSYNEQYF.

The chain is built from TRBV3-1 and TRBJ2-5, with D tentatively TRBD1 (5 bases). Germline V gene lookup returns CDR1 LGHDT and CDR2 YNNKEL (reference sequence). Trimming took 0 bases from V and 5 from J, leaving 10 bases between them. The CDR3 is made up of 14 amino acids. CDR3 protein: CASSQDYRSETQYF. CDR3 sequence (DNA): TGTGCCAGCAGCCAAGATTACAGGAGCGAGACCCAGTACTTC.

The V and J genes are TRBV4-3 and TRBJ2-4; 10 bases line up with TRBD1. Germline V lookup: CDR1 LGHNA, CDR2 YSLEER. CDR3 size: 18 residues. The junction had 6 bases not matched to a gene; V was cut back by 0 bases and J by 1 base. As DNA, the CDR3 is TGCGCCAGCAGCCAAGATCTTCCGGGACAGGGGGCCAAAAACATTCAGTACTTC. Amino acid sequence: CASSQDLPGQGAKNIQYF.

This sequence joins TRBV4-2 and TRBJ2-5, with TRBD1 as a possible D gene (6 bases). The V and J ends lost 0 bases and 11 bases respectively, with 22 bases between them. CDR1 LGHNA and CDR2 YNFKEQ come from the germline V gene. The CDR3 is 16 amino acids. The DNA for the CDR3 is TGTGCCAGCAGCCAAGATCGTCAGGGGTCAAGGAATGAGCAGTACTTC. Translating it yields CASSQDRQGSRNEQYF.

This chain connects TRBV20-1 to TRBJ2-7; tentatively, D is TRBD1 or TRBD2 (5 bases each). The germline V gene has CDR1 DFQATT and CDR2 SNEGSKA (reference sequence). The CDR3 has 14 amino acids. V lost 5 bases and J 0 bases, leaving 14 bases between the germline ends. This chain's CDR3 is CSADRDDGSYEQYF. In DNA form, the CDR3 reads TGCAGTGCTGACCGGGACGACGGCTCCTACGAGCAGTACTTC.

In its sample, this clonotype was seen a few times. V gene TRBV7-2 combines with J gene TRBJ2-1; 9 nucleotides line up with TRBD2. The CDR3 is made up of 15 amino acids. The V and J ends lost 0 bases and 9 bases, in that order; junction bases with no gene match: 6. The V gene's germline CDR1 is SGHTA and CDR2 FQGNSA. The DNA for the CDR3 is TGTGCCAGCAGCTTAGCGTCTAGCGGGGTGGTTGAGCAGTTCTTC. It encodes CASSLASSGVVEQFF.

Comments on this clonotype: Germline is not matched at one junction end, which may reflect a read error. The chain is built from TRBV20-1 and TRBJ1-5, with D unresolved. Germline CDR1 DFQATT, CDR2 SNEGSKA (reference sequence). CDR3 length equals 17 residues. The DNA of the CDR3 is TGCGGTGCTGGAGATAGCGACCATCTGAACTTTTATCAGCCCCAGCATTTT. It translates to CGAGDSDHLNFYQPQHF.

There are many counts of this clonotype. The CDR3 sequence: CASSQWEGSLLHRCSATQYF. In DNA, the CDR3 is TGTGCCAGCAGCCAATGGGAGGGTTCTCTACTGCACAGATGTTCGGCCACGCAGTATTTT. The V gene is TRBV21-1, the J gene TRBJ2-3; TRBD2, the D gene given by the table, was not confirmed from the DNA. TRBV21-1 is a listed pseudogene. CDR3 size: 20 residues.